The T cell receptor (beta chain) under discussion was sequenced for a study of T-cell memory formation after mild COVID-19. Study details: The TCR clusters were mostly specific to one donor. Regarding the study as a whole: A subset of responding clones appeared in pre-infection memory, suggesting cross-reactive memory joined. The CD4+ clones that contracted clustered mainly within CM and EM, and the CD8+ clones concentrated in EMRA. Day 15 to 85 contractors were CD4/CD8 balanced; later expanders leaned CD4+.

CDR1 is SGHTA and CDR2 is FQGTGA in the germline V gene. The trim removed 6 bases at V and 5 bases at J, leaving 8 bases unmatched. The CDR3 is made up of 14 amino acids. TCRdb fed the 5' RACE reads into MiXCR, producing one record per CDR3 protein. The table includes some 450,000 distinct CDR3 sequences, about 20% detected once. Of note for this clonotype: Its antigen is currently unknown.

The genes are TRBV7-3 and TRBJ2-3, with 7 nucleotides matching TRBD2. The clonotype originates from a man between 18 and 29 years old who had mild COVID-19 (a few samples of this study predate the infection). Cell type and time point are not known. The specimen sequenced was PBMCs or a T cell subset sorted from them (not recorded which). CDR3 sequence (DNA): TGTGCCAGCAGTTACGCGGGGGTGAGAGATACGCAGTATTTT. Translation: CASSYAGVRDTQYF.